The clone carrying this T cell receptor (beta chain) was detected ten times or more. Antigen specificity is unknown. TCRdb recomputed calls from the RT-PCR reads with MiXCR, one row per CDR3 protein. The table lists around 760,000 distinct CDR3 sequences, over 11% of them singletons. The sample originates from a study of response to subunit inactivated influenza vaccine. Study-level points and caveats: Authors suggested seasonal influenza vaccinations each recruit few new T cells.

Germline values: CDR1 MNHEY, CDR2 SMNVEV (reference sequence). The CDR3 is 14 amino acids. V shed 10 bases, J shed 2 bases, and the junction held 7 bases outside the gene matches. The receptor's source is a middle-aged man who received an inactivated influenza vaccine. The sample in question was PBMCs from blood, obtained less than 15 days before vaccination. This rearrangement joins TRBV27 to TRBJ2-7, with 11 bases lining up with TRBD1. This CDR3 reads CATRGGQGAYEQYF. The CDR3 DNA reads as TGTGCCACCCGAGGGGGACAGGGGGCCTACGAGCAGTACTTC.